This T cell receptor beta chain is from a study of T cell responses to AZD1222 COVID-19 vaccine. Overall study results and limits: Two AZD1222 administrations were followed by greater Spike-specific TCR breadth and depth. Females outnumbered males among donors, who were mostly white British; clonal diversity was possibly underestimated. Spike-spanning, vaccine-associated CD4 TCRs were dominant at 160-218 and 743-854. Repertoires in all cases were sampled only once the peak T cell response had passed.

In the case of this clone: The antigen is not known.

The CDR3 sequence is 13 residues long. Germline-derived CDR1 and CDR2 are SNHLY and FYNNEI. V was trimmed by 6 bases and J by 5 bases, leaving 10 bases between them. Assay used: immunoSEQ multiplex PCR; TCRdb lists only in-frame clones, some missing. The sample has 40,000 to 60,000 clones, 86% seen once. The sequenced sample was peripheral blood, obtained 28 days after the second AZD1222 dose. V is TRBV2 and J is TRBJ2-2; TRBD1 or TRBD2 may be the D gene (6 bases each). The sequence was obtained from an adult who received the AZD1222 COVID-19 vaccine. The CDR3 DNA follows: TGTGCCAGCAGACTAGGGGGGACCGGGGAGCTGTTTTTT. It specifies CASRLGGTGELFF.